What follows are 20 T cell receptor beta chains derived from one specimen sequenced in a study of cytomegalovirus exposure and HLA in healthy donors. The study ran its PCR with 60 Vbeta and 13 Jbeta primers. Libraries were prepared by immunoSEQ multiplex PCR; TCRdb keeps only in-frame clonotypes and omits some of them. The repertoire holds 150,000 to 180,000 clones, with 80% as singletons. The sequencing sample was made of PBMCs. Source of these receptors: a woman aged 40 to 49 in good health and CMV-seropositive.

This chain uses TRBV19 with TRBJ1-4, with a tentative D call TRBD1 (6 bases). The V end lost 7 bases, the J end lost 5 bases, and 17 bases lay between the germline ends. Germline V gene sequence: CDR1 LNHDA, CDR2 SQIVND (reference sequence). This CDR3 is 15 amino acids long. The CDR3 is CASIPSGTPNEKLFF. The CDR3 DNA reads TGTGCCAGTATCCCCTCTGGGACACCGAATGAAAAACTGTTTTTT.

The V call is TRBV30, the J call TRBJ1-5, with D hard to call. The ends were cut back, 3 bases at V and 2 bases at J, with 14 bases in the middle. The CDR3 runs 15 residues. CDR1 and CDR2 (germline): GTSNPN, SVGIG (reference sequence). The CDR3 reads CAWRLGGAGNQPQHF. The CDR3, as DNA: TGTGCCTGGAGGCTTGGAGGCGCGGGCAATCAGCCCCAGCATTTT. The complete variable domain, with remaining parts taken from reference TRBV30 and TRBJ1-5, reads SQTIHQWPATLVQPVGSPLSLECTVEGTSNPNLYWYRQAAGRGLQLLFYSVGIGQISSEVPQNLSASRPQDRQFILSSKKLLLSDSGFYLCAWRLGGAGNQPQHFGDGTRLSIL.

V gene TRBV30 combines with J gene TRBJ2-7, with D perhaps TRBD1 (6 bases). The CDR3 spans 17 residues. V was shortened by 0 bases and J by 7 bases, with 25 bases between the two germline ends. Germline V lookup: CDR1 GTSNPN, CDR2 SVGIG (reference sequence). CDR3 sequence reads: CAWSVLALGTPRGEQYF. CDR3 bases: TGTGCCTGGAGTGTACTTGCTCTGGGGACCCCAAGGGGGGAGCAGTACTTC.

This clone was counted only a few times. This chain joins TRBV7-3 and TRBJ2-2, with 11 nucleotides matching TRBD1. Germline CDR1 is SGHTA and CDR2 is FQGTGA. With 5 bases clipped from V and 5 bases from J, the junction kept 10 bases outside the gene matches. The CDR3 sequence is 17 residues long. CDR3 in DNA: TGTGCCAGCAGCCCGACCCAGGACAGGGGGCTGACCGGGGAGCTGTTTTTT. It encodes CASSPTQDRGLTGELFF.

The V gene is TRBV2, the J gene TRBJ1-3, with D perhaps matching TRBD1 (5 bases). The CDR3 is 15 residues long. Trimming left V 2 bases short and J 2 bases short, with 10 bases between. Germline values: CDR1 SNHLY, CDR2 FYNNEI. The CDR3 DNA reads as TGTGCCAGCAGTGAAACGGGGGTAGCTGGAAACACCATATATTTT. Amino acid sequence: CASSETGVAGNTIYF.

The chain employs TRBV6-6 and TRBJ1-1; D perhaps matches TRBD1 (6 bases). V dropped 2 bases and J dropped 7 bases, with 14 bases sitting between them. CDR3 length: 14 residues. From germline, CDR1 is MNHNY and CDR2 SVGAGI (reference sequence). Here the CDR3 DNA reads TGTGCCAGCAGTTACCGGACAGTAGACGTTGAAGCTTTCTTT. Its translation is CASSYRTVDVEAFF.

This chain joins TRBV5-6 and TRBJ2-7; 10 bases map to TRBD2. V trimming: 7 bases; J trimming: 3 bases; junction bases outside the gene matches: 10. The length of the CDR3 is 15 residues. Germline CDR1 SGHDT, CDR2 YYEEEE. CDR3 sequence reads: CASGYLAGVIYEQYF. In DNA form, the CDR3 reads TGTGCCAGCGGCTATCTAGCGGGAGTTATCTACGAGCAGTACTTC. The whole variable domain, filled in from reference TRBV5-6 and TRBJ2-7, reads DAGVTQSPTHLIKTRGQQVTLRCSPKSGHDTVSWYQQALGQGPQFIFQYYEEEERQRGNFPDRFSGHQFPNYSSELNVNALLLGDSALYLCASGYLAGVIYEQYFGPGTRLTVT.

J is TRBJ2-7 and V is TRBV27; D remains ambiguous. CDR1 is MNHEY and CDR2 is SMNVEV in the germline V gene (reference sequence). Trimming removed 3 bases at V and 6 bases at J, with 12 bases between. The CDR3 spans 13 residues. This CDR3 reads CASSLRPLSEQYF. The CDR3 DNA follows: TGTGCCAGCAGTTTGCGGCCGCTGAGCGAGCAGTACTTC.

V usage is TRBV28 and J usage is TRBJ2-1; 8 nucleotides line up with TRBD2. This CDR3 spans 17 amino acids. The germline V gene encodes CDR1 MDHEN and CDR2 SYDVKM. V lost 5 bases, J lost 8 bases, and 17 bases stayed unmatched. CDR3 sequence reads: CASSGWTGTSGVYEQFF. Here the CDR3 DNA reads TGTGCCAGCAGTGGATGGACCGGGACTAGTGGAGTCTATGAGCAGTTCTTC.

The chain combines TRBV6-5 with TRBJ2-7; 10 bases match TRBD2. The CDR3 runs to 16 residues. Germline values: CDR1 MNHEY, CDR2 SVGAGI. The V segment lost 0 bases and the J segment 2 bases; nucleotides outside the gene matches: 4. The CDR3 region has the DNA TGTGCCAGCAGTTACTCGATTCTAGCGGGAGCCTACGAGCAGTACTTC. Residues: CASSYSILAGAYEQYF.

This rearrangement joins TRBV5-4 to TRBJ2-3; the match to TRBD2 covers 7 bases. Looked up from germline, CDR1 is SGHNT and CDR2 is YYREEE (reference sequence). Trimming cost V 1 base and J 2 bases; bases outside gene matches: 7. CDR3 length: 16 amino acids. The CDR3 reads CASSLSGGLSTDTQYF. The DNA of the CDR3 is TGTGCCAGCAGCTTGTCGGGGGGACTTTCCACAGATACGCAGTATTTT. The whole variable domain, filled in from reference TRBV5-4 and TRBJ2-3, reads ETGVTQSPTHLIKTRGQQVTLRCSSQSGHNTVSWYQQALGQGPQFIFQYYREEENGRGNFPPRFSGLQFPNYSSELNVNALELDDSALYLCASSLSGGLSTDTQYFGPGTRLTVL.

The V and J genes are TRBV7-8 and TRBJ2-7; weak D call: TRBD1 (6 bases). Germline lookup yields CDR1 SGHVS and CDR2 FQNEAQ. The CDR3 is 15 amino acids. The germline V and J ends were trimmed by 2 bases and 6 bases, with 17 bases remaining between them. The CDR3 spells CASSLQGTAHPEQYF. The DNA for the CDR3 is TGTGCCAGCAGCTTACAGGGGACGGCTCACCCCGAGCAGTACTTC.

The J gene is TRBJ2-1, the V gene TRBV6-1; a weak D match, TRBD1 (5 bases). CDR1 is MNHNS and CDR2 is SASEGT in the germline V gene. There are 14 residues in the CDR3. The V and J ends lost 1 base and 12 bases respectively, with 16 bases between them. The CDR3 sequence: CASSEGFQSRGQFF. Written as DNA, the CDR3 is TGTGCCAGCAGTGAAGGTTTTCAGAGTAGGGGGCAGTTCTTC.

This clone was found a few times. The chain employs TRBV27 and TRBJ1-2, with D uncertain. V was cut by 1 base and J by 0 bases, with 9 bases left in between. From germline, CDR1 is MNHEY and CDR2 SMNVEV (reference sequence). The CDR3 is 15 amino acids. The CDR3 here is CASSLLAGPNYGYTF. The CDR3 bases are TGTGCCAGCAGTTTATTGGCAGGTCCTAACTATGGCTACACCTTC.

This chain links TRBV5-8 with TRBJ1-5; TRBD1 matches 8 bases. V dropped 3 bases and J dropped 1; count of bases not matched to a gene: 6. CDR3 size: 16 residues. The germline V gene encodes CDR1 SGHTS and CDR2 YDEGEE. CDR3 coding DNA: TGTGCCAGCAGCTATGGAGACAGGGGAAGCAATCAGCCCCAGCATTTT. Protein product: CASSYGDRGSNQPQHF.

The chain carries TRBV6-5 and TRBJ2-1, with TRBD2 matching 10 bases. After removal of 0 bases from V and 9 bases from J, the junction contained 8 bases not matched to a gene. The germline V gene encodes CDR1 MNHEY and CDR2 SVGAGI. CDR3 length: 16 residues. The CDR3 is CASSYSAGTSVFEQFF. CDR3 nucleotide sequence: TGTGCCAGCAGTTACTCGGCCGGGACTAGCGTGTTTGAGCAGTTCTTC.

V usage is TRBV6-1 and J usage is TRBJ2-2; 12 positions match TRBD2. The CDR3 runs to 19 residues. From germline, CDR1 is MNHNS and CDR2 SASEGT. V was pared by 2 bases and J by 5 bases, with 12 bases of the junction left unmatched. The CDR3 sequence is CASSERTSGRIRRTGELFF. The CDR3 DNA follows: TGTGCCAGCAGTGAACGAACTAGCGGGAGGATAAGACGAACCGGGGAGCTGTTTTTT.

The rearrangement uses TRBV5-1 and TRBJ2-1; 9 bases are shared with TRBD1. Germline V gene data show CDR1 as SGHRS and CDR2 as YFSETQ. CDR3 length: 15 amino acids. Trimming at V came to 5 bases and at J to 0 bases, leaving 3 bases not matched to a gene. In nucleotides, the CDR3 is TGCGCCAGCAGACGGACAGGGGTCTCCTACAATGAGCAGTTCTTC. Amino acid sequence: CASRRTGVSYNEQFF.

The chain uses TRBV6-1 and TRBJ2-7; 7 bases agree with TRBD2. CDR1 is MNHNS, CDR2 SASEGT, per germline. Germline trimming cut 7 bases from V and 6 bases from J; bases unmatched to any gene: 12. The CDR3 spans 14 residues. The CDR3 here is CASIFVGGRSEQYF. CDR3 in DNA: TGTGCCAGCATATTTGTGGGAGGGCGCTCCGAGCAGTACTTC.

The chain uses TRBV11-3 and TRBJ2-7, with 10 bases identical to TRBD2. Germline V lookup: CDR1 SGHNT, CDR2 YENEEA. The trim removed 5 bases at V and 1 base at J, leaving 14 bases unmatched. CDR3 length: 18 residues. The CDR3 is CASSPKRSSGSWSYEQYF. The CDR3 bases are TGTGCCAGCAGCCCCAAACGATCTAGCGGGAGTTGGTCCTACGAGCAGTACTTC.